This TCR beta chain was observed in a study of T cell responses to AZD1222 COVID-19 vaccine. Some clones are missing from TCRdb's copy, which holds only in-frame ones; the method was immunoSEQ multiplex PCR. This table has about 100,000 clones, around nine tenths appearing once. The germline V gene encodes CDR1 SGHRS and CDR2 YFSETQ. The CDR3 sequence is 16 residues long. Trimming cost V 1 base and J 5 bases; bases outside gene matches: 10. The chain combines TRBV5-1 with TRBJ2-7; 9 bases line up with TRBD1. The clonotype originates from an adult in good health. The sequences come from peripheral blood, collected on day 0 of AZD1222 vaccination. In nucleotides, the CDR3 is TGCGCCAGCAGCTTGACGAGAAGGACAGGGGCCCACGAGCAGTACTTC. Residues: CASSLTRRTGAHEQYF.